This is a list of T cell receptor beta chains from one sample in a study of Ad26.COV2.S vaccination and SARS-CoV-2 variants. Repertoires were generated with immunoSEQ multiplex PCR, while TCRdb's copy carries only in-frame clones and drops some. The data hold over 85,000 clones, with approximately 77% observed a single time. The specimen was peripheral blood, collected after recovery from COVID-19. The receptors were sampled from a human donor who had recovered from COVID-19. Both conserved end residues are part of each CDR3. A D gene is named only where the DNA matches it firmly. Rows give clone size only sometimes, using once, few, many, or a class for an expanded clone.

>TRBD2|TRBJ2-7|.|TRBV14
TGTGCCAGCAGCACGGGACTAGCGGGAACCTACGGGCAGTACTTC
CASSTGLAGTYGQYF
>.|TRBJ1-5|.|TRBV15
TGTGCCACCAGCATGGGAGGGTATAGCAATCAGCCCCAGCATTTT
CATSMGGYSNQPQHF
>TRBD2|TRBJ2-5|.|TRBV19
TGTGCCAGTAGTATTTTAGCGGGAGGAGCAGAGACCCAGTACTTC
CASSILAGGAETQYF
>TRBD2|TRBJ2-1|.|TRBV6-2/TRBV6-3
TGTGCCAGCAGTTCGGGACTAGCGCGACGGAGGGAAGACAATGAGCAGTTCTTC
CASSSGLARRREDNEQFF
>.|TRBJ2-1|once|TRBV28
TGTGCCAGCGGGAGGACAAATGAGCAGTTCTTC
CASGRTNEQFF
>.|TRBJ2-1|.|TRBV21-1
TGTGCCAGCAGCAAAGTCTCCGCGGCCTATGCCTCCTACAATGAGCAGTTCTTC
CASSKVSAAYASYNEQFF
>TRBD1|TRBJ2-7|.|TRBV19
TGTGCCAGTAGTATTTGGACAGGGAGCGACGAGCAGTACTTC
CASSIWTGSDEQYF
>TRBD2|TRBJ2-7|.|TRBV15
TGTGCCACCAGCAGAAGTCCGGGACTAGCGGACGAGCAGTACTTC
CATSRSPGLADEQYF
>.|TRBJ1-2|.|TRBV7-9
TGTGCCAGCAGCCCCCAGTCCAGTGTGGGGTACTATGGCTACACCTTC
CASSPQSSVGYYGYTF
>TRBD1|TRBJ2-1|.|TRBV9
TGTGCCAGCGGACAGGGGGCTTTCAATGAGCAGTTCTTC
CASGQGAFNEQFF
>TRBD1|TRBJ2-7|.|TRBV7-6
TGTGCCAGCAGCTTAGCAGGGACAGGGAACGGCGAGCAGTACTTC
CASSLAGTGNGEQYF
>.|TRBJ2-5|.|TRBV2
TGTGCCAGCAGTGACAGCGAATTGGAGACCCAGTACTTC
CASSDSELETQYF
>.|TRBJ1-1|.|TRBV28
TGTGCCAGCACGAAAGGGAACAGGGATTGGTACACTGAAGCTTTCTTT
CASTKGNRDWYTEAFF
>.|TRBJ1-2|.|TRBV18
TGTGCCAGCTCACCACTAGGCGGGGCTGATAACTTAGGCTACACCTTC
CASSPLGGADNLGYTF
>.|TRBJ1-1|.|TRBV6-4
TGTGCCAGCAGCAGGACAGTCCGGACTGAAGCTTTCTTT
CASSRTVRTEAFF
>.|TRBJ2-1|.|TRBV9
TGTGCCAGCAGCGTAGAAGGGATCGCTGAGCAGTTCTTC
CASSVEGIAEQFF
>.|TRBJ1-3|.|TRBV21-1
TGTGCCAGCAGCAAAGGTTGGCTGAGACAGGGGGCAAATGGAAACACCATATATTTT
CASSKGWLRQGANGNTIYF
>TRBD1|TRBJ2-1|.|TRBV5-1
TGCGCCAGCAGCTTGGTCGGGACAGGTCTTCGGGAGCAGTTCTTC
CASSLVGTGLREQFF
>TRBD1|TRBJ2-7|.|TRBV5-1
TGCGCCAGCAGCGGCCGGACAGGGGAGGCCGAGCAGTACTTC
CASSGRTGEAEQYF
>TRBD1|TRBJ1-5|.|TRBV2
TGTGCCAGCAAGGACAGGTTGCTTCAGCCCCAGCATTTT
CASKDRLLQPQHF